The 21 T cell receptor beta chains below all came from one sample that was sequenced in a study of T cell repertoires in cytomegalovirus infection. Via MiXCR, TCRdb re-called the reads, giving one row per CDR3 protein. The sample shows hundreds of thousands of distinct CDR3 sequences, about 24% of them seen only once. Sequenced material: CD8+ T cells from PBMCs. All receptors come from a human donor in good health (CMV status not recorded). Some clones in this sample may be carry-over from other donors' samples.

This clonotype was detected ten times or more. The CDR3: CASRGRGEETQYF. The CDR3 nucleotides read TGTGCCAGCAGGGGGCGGGGGGAAGAGACCCAGTACTTC. V usage is TRBV6-1 and J usage is TRBJ2-5, with 8 bases fitting TRBD2. The CDR3 consists of 13 residues. V was pared by 6 bases and J by 3 bases, with 3 bases of the junction left unmatched. Looked up from germline, CDR1 is MNHNS and CDR2 is SASEGT.

The rearrangement uses TRBV7-2 and TRBJ2-5; maybe TRBD1 (6 bases). Germline CDR1 is SGHTA and CDR2 is FQGNSA. V was trimmed by 3 bases and J by 4 bases, leaving 24 bases between them. The CDR3 totals 18 residues. DNA of the CDR3: TGTGCCAGCAGCTTTGAAAAACACCGGACAGCCAGGCGAGAGACCCAGTACTTC. Its translation: CASSFEKHRTARRETQYF.

This sequence joins TRBV6-2 or TRBV6-3 and TRBJ1-5; 10 nucleotides align to TRBD1. The CDR3 contains 14 residues. Germline CDR1 and CDR2: MNHEY and SVGEGT. Trimming at V came to 6 bases and at J to 6 bases, leaving 5 bases not matched to a gene. CDR3 nucleotides: TGTGCCAGCAGCCCCGACAGGGGGCTTCAGCCCCAGCATTTT. This gives the protein CASSPDRGLQPQHF.

This clonotype was observed a handful of times. V usage is TRBV5-6 and J usage is TRBJ2-2; no reliable D call. Trimming took 2 bases from V and 7 from J, leaving 9 bases between them. Germline V lookup: CDR1 SGHDT, CDR2 YYEEEE. The CDR3 runs to 13 residues. This CDR3 is CASSLFNGGELFF. In nucleotides, the CDR3 is TGTGCCAGCAGCTTATTTAATGGCGGGGAGCTGTTTTTT. The full variable domain, its missing parts supplied by reference TRBV5-6 and TRBJ2-2, is DAGVTQSPTHLIKTRGQQVTLRCSPKSGHDTVSWYQQALGQGPQFIFQYYEEEERQRGNFPDRFSGHQFPNYSSELNVNALLLGDSALYLCASSLFNGGELFFGEGSRLTVL.

This clonotype was picked up a small number of times. The chain links TRBV24-1 to TRBJ2-5; TRBD2 matches 14 bases. The CDR3 contains 15 residues. The germline V gene encodes CDR1 KGHDR and CDR2 SFDVKD. V lost 7 bases, J lost 2 bases, and 2 bases stayed unmatched. The CDR3 loop reads CATSGLAGGQETQYF. CDR3 bases: TGTGCCACCAGCGGACTAGCGGGGGGACAAGAGACCCAGTACTTC.

This clonotype has just a few counts. V and J are TRBV2 and TRBJ2-7, with D perhaps TRBD2 (6 bases). V was cut by 5 bases and J by 10 bases, with 21 bases left in between. The CDR3 sequence is 14 residues long. The germline gives CDR1 SNHLY, CDR2 FYNNEI. The CDR3 DNA follows: TGTGCCAGCAGTAAAGGCGGCGGGGAGCTTGCACAGTACTTC. Protein product: CASSKGGGELAQYF.

This chain uses TRBV2 with TRBJ2-2; 10 nucleotides align to TRBD1. The CDR3 runs 15 residues. Trimming cost V 5 bases and J 5 bases; bases outside gene matches: 5. Germline values: CDR1 SNHLY, CDR2 FYNNEI. For the CDR3, the DNA is TGTGCCAGCAGTAGGGACAGGGGAACAACCGGGGAGCTGTTTTTT. Amino acid sequence: CASSRDRGTTGELFF.

This clonotype was seen a few times. J is TRBJ2-2 and V is TRBV27, with D maybe TRBD2 (5 bases). CDR3 length equals 16 residues. The ends were cut back, 3 bases at V and 0 bases at J, with 11 bases in the middle. Germline values: CDR1 MNHEY, CDR2 SMNVEV (reference sequence). CDR3 region: CASSFGGLANTGELFF. The CDR3 bases are TGTGCCAGCAGTTTCGGAGGCTTGGCGAACACCGGGGAGCTGTTTTTT.

The chain uses TRBV15 and TRBJ2-7; 8 bases fit TRBD1. Germline V lookup: CDR1 LNHNV, CDR2 YYDKDF (reference sequence). The CDR3 is made up of 14 amino acids. J was trimmed by 2 bases and V by 5 bases; bases with no gene match: 5. DNA for the CDR3: TGTGCCACCAGCCCGTCGACAGGGGCCTACGAGCAGTACTTC. Translated, it gives CATSPSTGAYEQYF.

This clonotype was seen many times. The rearrangement joins TRBV7-9 to TRBJ2-7, with TRBD2 matching 7 bases. Germline CDR1 SEHNR, CDR2 FQNEAQ (reference sequence). This CDR3 region has 12 residues. After removal of 4 bases from V and 5 bases from J, the junction contained 2 bases not matched to a gene. Here the CDR3 DNA reads TGTGCCAGCAGCTCCGGGAGGAACGAGCAGTACTTC. It specifies CASSSGRNEQYF.

This clonotype was seen more than once but under ten times. The rearrangement uses TRBV10-1 and TRBJ2-3; 8 bases match TRBD2. Unmatched junction bases numbered 3, after V lost 11 bases and J lost 2 bases. Germline V gene lookup returns CDR1 WNHNN and CDR2 SYGVQD (reference sequence). The CDR3 length is 12 residues. Here the CDR3 DNA reads TGCGCCCGCGGACTAGCCACAGATACGCAGTATTTT. Encoded protein: CARGLATDTQYF.

Ten or more counts support this clonotype. The rearrangement joins TRBV7-9 to TRBJ2-1, with 13 bases aligning to TRBD2. The CDR3 has 16 residues. From germline, CDR1 is SEHNR and CDR2 FQNEAQ (reference sequence). Trimming cost V 8 bases and J 2 bases; bases outside gene matches: 6. CDR3 nucleotides: TGTGCCAGCCGAGGCACTAGCGGGGGGGCCTACAATGAGCAGTTCTTC. Its translation is CASRGTSGGAYNEQFF.

The chain couples TRBV29-1 to TRBJ2-7; possibly TRBD2 for D (5 bases). The V gene's germline CDR1 is SQVTM and CDR2 ANQGSEA. The V end was cut by 6 bases, the J end by 3 bases, with 15 bases between. The CDR3 length is 13 residues. CDR3 region: CSVVAGESYEQYF. The CDR3 nucleotides read TGCAGCGTGGTGGCCGGGGAGAGCTACGAGCAGTACTTC.

The chain links TRBV6-5 to TRBJ2-7; 10 bases align to TRBD1. J gave up 2 bases and V 6 bases, and 7 bases lay outside the gene matches. Germline CDR1 reads MNHEY; CDR2 reads SVGAGI. This CDR3 contains 15 residues. CDR3 sequence reads: CASRTAGTGAYEQYF. The CDR3 DNA is TGTGCCAGCAGAACCGCCGGGACAGGGGCCTACGAGCAGTACTTC.

Only a few counts were recorded for this clonotype. The J gene is TRBJ2-7, the V gene TRBV7-6; 7 bases fit TRBD1. The CDR3 spans 12 residues. Germline V gives CDR1 SGHVS, CDR2 FNYEAQ. V lost 5 bases to trimming and J lost 9 bases; unmatched junction nucleotides: 7. This CDR3 is CASSHSTGWQYV. The CDR3 DNA is TGTGCCAGCAGCCACTCGACAGGGTGGCAGTACGTC.

The chain's CDR3 is CASSLEGSTEQFF. The CDR3 coding sequence is TGTGCCAGCAGCTTGGAGGGTTCGACTGAGCAGTTCTTC. The chain links TRBV5-5 to TRBJ2-1; D remains unclear. This CDR3 region has 13 residues. V was shortened by 0 bases and J by 9 bases, with 10 bases between the two germline ends. Germline V gene data show CDR1 as SGHKS and CDR2 as YYEKEE (reference sequence).

This clonotype was seen ten or more times. The rearrangement uses TRBV7-6 and TRBJ1-1, with D hard to call. This CDR3 has 13 residues. V was cut by 7 bases and J by 3 bases, with 12 bases left in between. CDR1 is SGHVS and CDR2 is FNYEAQ in the germline V gene. The CDR3 DNA reads TGTGCCAGCACCCTCCGGTTGGACACTGAAGCTTTCTTT. Encoded protein: CASTLRLDTEAFF.

Only a few counts were recorded for this clonotype. The rearrangement joins TRBV6-2 or TRBV6-3 to TRBJ2-1, with D perhaps being TRBD1 or TRBD2 (5 bases each). The V end lost 5 bases, the J end lost 3 bases, and 14 bases lay between the germline ends. The germline V gene has CDR1 MNHEY and CDR2 SVGEGT. The CDR3 has 15 amino acids. CDR3 DNA sequence: TGTGCCAGCAGTCAGACCTCGAGGGGCTACAATGAGCAGTTCTTC. Protein product: CASSQTSRGYNEQFF.

This clonotype was picked up a small number of times. This rearrangement joins TRBV5-1 to TRBJ2-7, with 9 bases lining up with TRBD1. Germline values: CDR1 SGHRS, CDR2 YFSETQ. The CDR3 totals 14 residues. Unmatched junction bases numbered 2, after V lost 4 bases and J lost 0 bases. The CDR3 DNA reads as TGCGCCAGCAGCATGACAGGGGGCTCCTACGAGCAGTACTTC. It translates to CASSMTGGSYEQYF. Variable domain in full (rest from reference TRBV5-1 and TRBJ2-7): KAGVTQTPRYLIKTRGQQVTLSCSPISGHRSVSWYQQTPGQGLQFLFEYFSETQRNKGNFPGRFSGRQFSNSRSEMNVSTLELGDSALYLCASSMTGGSYEQYFGPGTRLTVT.

The sample holds many counts of this clonotype. The genes are TRBV11-2 and TRBJ2-7, with D possibly TRBD1 on 7 matching bases. Germline V gives CDR1 SGHAT, CDR2 FQNNGV. The V and J ends lost 1 base and 3 bases respectively, with 16 bases between them. The length of the CDR3 is 16 residues. CDR3 DNA sequence: TGTGCCAGCAGCTTAGTGGGGCAGGGGGGATACTACGAGCAGTACTTC. Amino acid sequence: CASSLVGQGGYYEQYF. The entire variable domain, with the rest obtained from reference TRBV11-2 and TRBJ2-7, is as follows: EAGVAQSPRYKIIEKRQSVAFWCNPISGHATLYWYQQILGQGPKLLIQFQNNGVVDDSQLPKDRFSAERLKGVDSTLKIQPAKLEDSAVYLCASSLVGQGGYYEQYFGPGTRLTVT.

CDR3 nucleotides: TGTGCCAGCAGTCTCACGACGGAACCCAATGAGCAGTTCTTC. This gives the protein CASSLTTEPNEQFF. The V gene is TRBV27, the J gene TRBJ2-1; D is unclear. V was clipped by 5 bases and J by 6 bases, with 14 bases between them. The CDR3 covers 14 residues. The germline V gene has CDR1 MNHEY and CDR2 SMNVEV (reference sequence).